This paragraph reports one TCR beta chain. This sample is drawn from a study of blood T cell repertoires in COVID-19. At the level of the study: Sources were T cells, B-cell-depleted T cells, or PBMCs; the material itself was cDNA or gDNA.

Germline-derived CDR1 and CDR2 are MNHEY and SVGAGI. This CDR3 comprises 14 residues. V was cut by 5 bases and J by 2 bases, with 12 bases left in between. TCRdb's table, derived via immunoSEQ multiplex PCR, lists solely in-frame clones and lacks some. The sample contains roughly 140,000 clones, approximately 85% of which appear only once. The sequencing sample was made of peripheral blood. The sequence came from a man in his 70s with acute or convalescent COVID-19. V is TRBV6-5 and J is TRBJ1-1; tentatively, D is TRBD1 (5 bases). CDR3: CASSIDRGNTEAFF. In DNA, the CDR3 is TGTGCCAGCAGTATTGACAGAGGCAACACTGAAGCTTTCTTT.